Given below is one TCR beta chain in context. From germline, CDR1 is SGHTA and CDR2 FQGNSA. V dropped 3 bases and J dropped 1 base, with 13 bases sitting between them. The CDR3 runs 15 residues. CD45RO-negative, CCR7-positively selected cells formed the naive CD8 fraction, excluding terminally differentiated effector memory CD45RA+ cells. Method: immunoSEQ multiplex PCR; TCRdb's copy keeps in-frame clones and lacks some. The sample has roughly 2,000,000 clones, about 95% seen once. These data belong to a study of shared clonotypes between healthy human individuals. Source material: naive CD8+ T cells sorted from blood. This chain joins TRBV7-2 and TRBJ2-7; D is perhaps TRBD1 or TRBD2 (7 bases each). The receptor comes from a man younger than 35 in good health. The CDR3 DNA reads TGTGCCAGCAGCTTCTTCCAGGGGGGGTCCTACGAGCAGTACTTC. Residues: CASSFFQGGSYEQYF.